What follows are 32 T cell receptor beta chains derived from one specimen sequenced in a study of T cells after yellow fever vaccination. MiXCR, applied by TCRdb to the 5' RACE reads, yields one record per CDR3 protein. Among hundreds of thousands of distinct CDR3 sequences listed, 9% to 15% were seen once. Material: PBMCs, obtained on the day of the yellow fever booster vaccination. The receptors here all came from a man aged 30 to 39 who received the YFV17D yellow fever vaccine.

This clonotype was seen a handful of times. The genes are TRBV7-2 and TRBJ2-1; the match to TRBD2 covers 9 bases. CDR1 and CDR2 from the germline V gene are SGHTA and FQGNSA. This CDR3 contains 14 residues. V trimming: 11 bases; J trimming: 13 bases; junction bases outside the gene matches: 18. CDR3 region: CASRSAGGPSRQFF. CDR3 bases: TGTGCCTCGAGGTCTGCGGGAGGGCCAAGCCGACAGTTCTTC.

The chain links TRBV12-3 or TRBV12-4 to TRBJ2-7; 8 nucleotides match TRBD2. V dropped 0 bases and J dropped 2; count of bases not matched to a gene: 3. The CDR3 runs 15 residues. CDR3 DNA: TGTGCCAGCAGTTTAGCGGCGGGACTAGCCTACGAGCAGTACTTC. Translating it yields CASSLAAGLAYEQYF.

This chain joins TRBV10-3 and TRBJ2-6, with TRBD1 matching over 9 bases. Germline CDR1 is ENHRY and CDR2 is SYGVKD. The CDR3 length is 16 residues. After removal of 6 bases from V and 1 base from J, the junction contained 4 bases not matched to a gene. In DNA form, the CDR3 reads TGTGCCATCAGATCGGGACAGGGTTCTGGGGCCAACGTCCTGACTTTC. Encoded protein: CAIRSGQGSGANVLTF.

The genes are TRBV5-1 and TRBJ2-3; D is unclear. V was cut by 4 bases and J by 2 bases, with 8 bases left in between. The CDR3 spans 13 residues. CDR1 is SGHRS and CDR2 is YFSETQ in the germline V gene. In DNA, the CDR3 is TGCGCCAGCAGCCACGGTTTCACAGATACGCAGTATTTT. This gives the protein CASSHGFTDTQYF.

The sample holds a few counts of this clonotype. The V call is TRBV5-4, the J call TRBJ2-7; 11 bases match TRBD2. CDR1 SGHNT and CDR2 YYREEE come from the germline V gene (reference sequence). CDR3 length: 15 residues. V dropped 4 bases and J dropped 3; count of bases not matched to a gene: 6. CDR3 in DNA: TGTGCCAGCAGCAAACTAGCGGGAGTATTCTACGAGCAGTACTTC. Its translation is CASSKLAGVFYEQYF.

This clonotype was counted only a few times. The rearrangement uses TRBV6-2 or TRBV6-3 and TRBJ1-5; D is unresolved. Germline loops: CDR1 MNHEY, CDR2 SVGEGT. This CDR3 is built from 15 residues. V lost 8 bases and J 5 bases, leaving 19 bases between the germline ends. CDR3 nucleotides: TGTGCCAGCGCATCTTGGCGGGTTTCGGATCAGCCCCAGCATTTT. It is translated as CASASWRVSDQPQHF.

In this sample, this clonotype turned up a few times. This chain connects TRBV19 to TRBJ2-7, with 11 bases lining up with TRBD1. This CDR3 comprises 14 residues. Trimming cost V 5 bases and J 6 bases; bases outside gene matches: 6. Germline V gene lookup returns CDR1 LNHDA and CDR2 SQIVND (reference sequence). Here the CDR3 DNA reads TGTGCCAGTAGTCACCGGACAGGGGGCGGCGAGCAGTACTTC. Residues: CASSHRTGGGEQYF.

The chain employs TRBV3-1 and TRBJ2-7; 7 positions agree with TRBD1. CDR3 length: 17 residues. Germline values: CDR1 LGHDT, CDR2 YNNKEL (reference sequence). The J segment lost 6 bases and the V segment lost 3 bases, leaving 17 bases of the junction unmatched. In DNA, the CDR3 is TGTGCCAGCAGCCACAAAGGGGCCCGGACAGGACCGGGCGAGCAGTACTTC. Translating gives CASSHKGARTGPGEQYF.

The chain combines TRBV6-2 or TRBV6-3 with TRBJ2-7; the D is unclear. The germline V gene has CDR1 MNHEY and CDR2 SVGEGT. The V end lost 2 bases, the J end lost 0 bases, and 8 bases lay between the germline ends. This CDR3 comprises 14 residues. The DNA for the CDR3 is TGTGCCAGCAGTTACGACCGGCTCTCCTACGAGCAGTACTTC. Translation gives CASSYDRLSYEQYF.

This clonotype was picked up a small number of times. The V call is TRBV7-9, the J call TRBJ2-3, with no clear D. The CDR3 is 13 amino acids. Trimming took 4 bases from V and 4 from J, leaving 9 bases between them. Germline V gene data show CDR1 as SEHNR and CDR2 as FQNEAQ (reference sequence). The DNA for the CDR3 is TGTGCCAGCAGCTCAACGGCCTCAGATACGCAGTATTTT. Encoded protein: CASSSTASDTQYF.

This clonotype was observed many times. The chain combines TRBV5-1 with TRBJ2-2, with D perhaps TRBD1 (6 bases). V was cut by 4 bases and J by 2 bases, with 18 bases left in between. CDR1 is SGHRS, CDR2 YFSETQ, per germline. The CDR3 contains 17 residues. The CDR3, as DNA: TGCGCCAGCAGCGGGACACAGGGCAATATCAACACCGGGGAGCTGTTTTTT. Protein: CASSGTQGNINTGELFF.

This clonotype was seen at least ten times. This rearrangement joins TRBV6-5 to TRBJ1-4; D might be TRBD1 (5 bases). Per the germline V gene, CDR1 is MNHEY and CDR2 is SVGAGI. V lost 4 bases and J lost 4, with 13 bases in between. CDR3 length equals 15 residues. CDR3 DNA sequence: TGTGCCAGCAGTTGGGGGAGTACAAGTAATGAAAAACTGTTTTTT. This codes for CASSWGSTSNEKLFF.

This clonotype was observed a few times. This rearrangement joins TRBV18 to TRBJ1-1; 8 nucleotides align to TRBD1. Per germline, CDR1 KGHSH and CDR2 LQKENI. V shed 3 bases and J 7 bases; nucleotides not matched to a gene: 4. The CDR3 covers 13 residues. Here the CDR3 DNA reads TGTGCCAGCTCACCCGGGACAGGTATTGAAGCTTTCTTT. Protein: CASSPGTGIEAFF.

This clonotype came up a few times. The chain recombines TRBV27 with TRBJ2-2; D call uncertain. This CDR3 comprises 15 residues. Germline lookup yields CDR1 MNHEY and CDR2 SMNVEV (reference sequence). V was clipped by 3 bases and J by 1 base, with 9 bases between them. The CDR3 here is CASSFDPRNTGELFF. CDR3 in DNA: TGTGCCAGCAGTTTCGATCCCCGGAACACCGGGGAGCTGTTTTTT.

This clonotype was seen only a few times. The V call is TRBV6-2 or TRBV6-3, the J call TRBJ2-3, with 8 positions matching TRBD2. Looked up from germline, CDR1 is MNHEY and CDR2 is SVGEGT. J lost 4 bases, V lost 5 bases, and 11 bases had no gene match. This CDR3 is 16 amino acids long. CDR3 region: CASSDRGTSGSDTQYF. The DNA for the CDR3 is TGTGCCAGCAGTGACCGCGGAACTAGCGGTTCAGATACGCAGTATTTT.

This clonotype was observed once. The chain's CDR3 is CASSLGTSGNYEQYF. CDR3 nucleotide sequence: TGTGCCAGCTCACTAGGGACTAGCGGCAACTACGAGCAGTACTTC. The chain joins TRBV18 to TRBJ2-7; 11 bases fit TRBD2. CDR3 length: 15 residues. The V gene end was trimmed by 4 bases and the J gene end by 3 bases; junction bases not matched to a gene: 5. Germline V gene sequence: CDR1 KGHSH, CDR2 LQKENI. The variable domain in full, with the rest retrieved from reference TRBV18 and TRBJ2-7, is NAGVMQNPRHLVRRRGQEARLRCSPMKGHSHVYWYRQLPEEGLKFMVYLQKENIIDESGMPKERFSAEFPKEGPSILRIQQVVRGDSAAYFCASSLGTSGNYEQYFGPGTRLTVT.

The chain uses TRBV7-2 and TRBJ2-5; D remains ambiguous. The germline gives CDR1 SGHTA, CDR2 FQGNSA. Trimming took 1 base from V and 5 from J, leaving 5 bases between them. CDR3 size: 12 residues. The CDR3 here is CASSLGYETQYF. For the CDR3, the DNA is TGTGCCAGCAGCTTAGGTTACGAGACCCAGTACTTC.

This clonotype was seen more than once but under ten times. The chain couples TRBV7-9 to TRBJ1-6; no definite D call. Germline CDR1 is SEHNR and CDR2 is FQNEAQ (reference sequence). The V and J ends lost 5 bases and 5 bases respectively, with 13 bases between them. This CDR3 has 15 residues. The CDR3 protein is CASSLTDGHNSPLHF. CDR3 DNA sequence: TGTGCCAGCAGCCTAACGGACGGGCATAATTCACCCCTCCACTTT.

This chain connects TRBV4-3 to TRBJ1-3; TRBD1 matches 8 bases. J gave up 4 bases and V 4 bases, and 6 bases lay outside the gene matches. The CDR3 covers 15 residues. Germline CDR1 reads LGHNA; CDR2 reads YSLEER. The CDR3 loop reads CASSRGTGSGNTIYF. As DNA, the CDR3 is TGCGCCAGCAGCCGCGGGACAGGCTCGGGAAACACCATATATTTT.

This clonotype was detected only a few times. This chain links TRBV5-1 with TRBJ2-1, with 9 bases aligning to TRBD2. The CDR3 runs to 16 residues. Germline V gene data show CDR1 as SGHRS and CDR2 as YFSETQ. Trimming took 1 base from V and 7 from J; bases not matched to a gene: 9. CDR3 region: CASSLSAGGPGNEQFF. The CDR3 DNA is TGCGCCAGCAGCTTGAGTGCGGGAGGGCCCGGGAATGAGCAGTTCTTC.

The chain uses TRBV3-1 and TRBJ2-1; 7 bases match TRBD2. This CDR3 region has 12 residues. In germline, CDR1 is LGHDT, CDR2 YNNKEL (reference sequence). Trimming took 6 bases from V and 8 from J; bases not matched to a gene: 4. The CDR3 coding sequence is TGTGCCAGCAGACGACGGGAGGATGAGCAGTTCTTC. It is translated as CASRRREDEQFF.

The gene calls are TRBV6-5 and TRBJ1-6, with TRBD1 identical over 8 bases. J gave up 8 bases and V 2 bases, and 11 bases lay outside the gene matches. CDR1 and CDR2 (germline): MNHEY, SVGAGI. The length of the CDR3 is 17 residues. The CDR3 sequence: CASSYELAGGFYSPLHF. CDR3 nucleotides: TGTGCCAGCAGTTACGAACTGGCAGGGGGCTTTTATTCACCCCTCCACTTT.

The chain employs TRBV28 and TRBJ2-5, with TRBD1 matching 7 bases. Germline loops: CDR1 MDHEN, CDR2 SYDVKM. The J segment lost 3 bases and the V segment lost 5 bases, leaving 12 bases of the junction unmatched. This CDR3 has 16 residues. The CDR3 DNA sequence: TGTGCCAGCAGTCCTCCCAGGTGGGACAGTGAAGAGACCCAGTACTTC. Its protein is CASSPPRWDSEETQYF. Looking up the rest from reference TRBV28 and TRBJ2-5 gives the full variable domain: DVKVTQSSRYLVKRTGEKVFLECVQDMDHENMFWYRQDPGLGLRLIYFSYDVKMKEKGDIPEGYSVSREKKERFSLILESASTNQTSMYLCASSPPRWDSEETQYFGPGTRLLVL.

This clonotype was seen only a few times. The V call is TRBV6-2 or TRBV6-3, the J call TRBJ2-6, with 10 nucleotides matching TRBD1. CDR1 is MNHEY, CDR2 SVGEGT, per germline. The CDR3 runs 17 residues. The trim removed 6 bases at V and 1 base at J, leaving 6 bases unmatched. The CDR3 reads CASSPGTGVSGANVLTF. CDR3 nucleotide sequence: TGTGCCAGCAGCCCCGGGACAGGGGTTTCTGGGGCCAACGTCCTGACTTTC.

This clonotype was seen only a few times. V usage is TRBV6-5 and J usage is TRBJ1-1, with D possibly matching TRBD1 (5 bases). This CDR3 has 14 amino acids. V shed 4 bases and J shed 4 bases, with 13 bases lying between them. CDR1 is MNHEY, CDR2 SVGAGI, per germline. The CDR3 coding sequence is TGTGCCAGCAGTTTAGGGGATTTGCGCACTGAAGCTTTCTTT. This sequence encodes CASSLGDLRTEAFF.

There are many counts of this clonotype. The chain couples TRBV5-1 to TRBJ1-4; D uncertain. V was pared by 0 bases and J by 5 bases, with 8 bases between. The CDR3 spans 14 residues. Germline CDR1 and CDR2: SGHRS and YFSETQ. CDR3 nucleotides: TGCGCCAGCAGCTTGGGGTCGGAAAATGAAAAACTGTTTTTT. The encoded protein is CASSLGSENEKLFF.

This clonotype occurred a few times. The chain is built from TRBV28 and TRBJ1-6; D perhaps matches TRBD1 (5 bases). Germline V lookup: CDR1 MDHEN, CDR2 SYDVKM. Trimming took 7 bases from V and 3 from J, leaving 19 bases between them. The CDR3 has 17 amino acids. CDR3 sequence: CASTRYGGTLYNSPLHF. The CDR3 DNA reads TGTGCCAGCACCAGATACGGGGGGACCCTCTATAATTCACCCCTCCACTTT.

The sample holds a few counts of this clonotype. The chain uses TRBV18 and TRBJ2-7; D call uncertain. CDR1 KGHSH and CDR2 LQKENI come from the germline V gene. The V end lost 3 bases, the J end lost 1 base, and 7 bases lay between the germline ends. The CDR3 length is 13 residues. CDR3 residues: CASSPAMSYEQYF. For the CDR3, the DNA is TGTGCCAGCTCACCGGCGATGTCCTACGAGCAGTACTTC.

This clonotype was recorded at least ten times. The CDR3 spells CASSPGSEETQYF. CDR3 nucleotide sequence: TGTGCCAGCTCACCCGGGTCAGAAGAGACCCAGTACTTC. The chain has TRBV18 and TRBJ2-5; D is undetermined. CDR1 is KGHSH, CDR2 LQKENI, per germline. V shed 3 bases and J shed 3 bases, with 8 bases lying between them. The CDR3 totals 13 residues.

The sample holds a few counts of this clonotype. J is TRBJ2-7 and V is TRBV5-1; D is undetermined. Trimming pared 0 bases from V and 8 bases from J, leaving 12 bases between. The CDR3 totals 13 residues. Germline CDR1 reads SGHRS; CDR2 reads YFSETQ. This CDR3 reads CASSLEVREKQYF. The DNA of the CDR3 is TGCGCCAGCAGCTTGGAGGTCAGAGAGAAGCAGTACTTC.

Only a few counts were recorded for this clonotype. The chain couples TRBV28 to TRBJ2-1; TRBD1 might be the D (5 bases). The CDR3 covers 13 residues. The ends were cut back, 5 bases at V and 3 bases at J, with 8 bases in the middle. Germline V gives CDR1 MDHEN, CDR2 SYDVKM. CDR3 sequence (DNA): TGTGCCAGCAGTACAGGAGTCTACAATGAGCAGTTCTTC. Its protein product is CASSTGVYNEQFF.

V gene TRBV18 combines with J gene TRBJ2-5; D remains ambiguous. The CDR3 has 14 residues. CDR1 and CDR2 (germline): KGHSH, LQKENI. Trimming left V 0 bases short and J 4 bases short, with 9 bases between. The CDR3 DNA is TGTGCCAGCTCACCACCCAGTCGTTTAGAGACCCAGTACTTC. Protein product: CASSPPSRLETQYF.